This T cell receptor beta chain was obtained from a study of blood T cell repertoires in COVID-19. Study overall: PBMCs, B-cell-depleted T cells, or T cells provided the cDNA or gDNA that made up the material.

Trimming took off 5 bases at V and 5 bases at J, with 7 bases between the two ends. CDR3 size: 11 residues. CDR1 and CDR2 from the germline V gene are SGHTA and FQGNSA. Residents of under 25 US areas, aged roughly 18 to 90 years, made up the participants. The study counted Cohort 3 donors as recovered given two negative PCRs, clearance, or symptom resolution. Per the authors' pipeline: Amplification of reference gene primers provided the estimated nucleated cell counts. Only in-frame clones appear in the TCRdb table, and some are missing; sequencing was by immunoSEQ multiplex PCR. The DNA was the basis for D and trimming; V, J and clone size are from that table. The sample yields about 180,000 clones, roughly 80% seen once.

What was sequenced was PBMCs or T cells enriched from blood (not recorded which). The sequence was collected from a woman aged 45-60 years who had recovered from COVID-19. This rearrangement joins TRBV7-2 to TRBJ2-7; D unclear. CDR3 bases: TGTGCCAGCAGCCCGCAGGACGAGCAGTACTTC. It translates to CASSPQDEQYF.